Listed below are T cell receptor beta chains from one sample, sequenced in a study of graft-versus-host responses after intestinal transplantation. These receptors have no identified antigens. The repertoire was sequenced with immunoSEQ multiplex PCR; TCRdb's copy has only in-frame clones and lacks some. Of 84,000 or so clones listed, roughly 84% are singletons. Sequenced material: unstimulated CD8+ T cells sorted from spleen or lymph node cells, taken before transplant. These receptors originate from a human donor who was the organ donor for an intestinal transplant. CDR3s include the opening cysteine and the closing phenylalanine or tryptophan. Fields, in order: clone size, V gene, J gene, D gene, CDR3 DNA, CDR3 protein. D genes are given only for firm matches. Clone size, where shown, is once, few, many, or a class for clones that have expanded.

few	TRBV9	TRBJ1-2	NA	TGTGCCAGCAGCGTAGACCTATATAACTATGGCTACACCTTC	CASSVDLYNYGYTF
NA	TRBV6-1	TRBJ2-3	NA	TGTGCCAGCAGTGAAGCGCTGAGGGGGTCCCACGATGATACGCAGTATTTT	CASSEALRGSHDDTQYF
NA	TRBV25-1	TRBJ2-7	NA	TGTGCCAGCAGTGAATGGGGCCAAGGAGAGCAGTACTTC	CASSEWGQGEQYF
few	TRBV6-1	TRBJ2-3	TRBD1	TGTGCCAGCAGTGAGGGACAGGGGGCCGCAGATACGCAGTATTTT	CASSEGQGAADTQYF
NA	TRBV12-5	TRBJ2-3	NA	TGTGCTAGTGGTTGGGACAGCACAGATACGCAGTATTTT	CASGWDSTDTQYF
NA	TRBV6-5	TRBJ1-2	NA	TGTGCCAGCAGTTACTCCACAGGGTGGGGCTACACCTTC	CASSYSTGWGYTF
NA	TRBV7-9	TRBJ1-1	NA	TGTGCCAGCACCCTAGGGGGGGGGCGAACTGAAGCTTTCTTT	CASTLGGGRTEAFF
once	TRBV2	TRBJ2-7	NA	TGTGCCACCAGGACGACCGCCAGCTCCTACGAGCAGTACTTC	CATRTTASSYEQYF
NA	TRBV15	TRBJ1-1	NA	TGTGCCACCAGCAGAGAAGTTGGGGAGGGCACTGAAGCTTTCTTT	CATSREVGEGTEAFF
NA	TRBV9	TRBJ1-2	TRBD1	TGTGCCAGCAGCGTAGAGAGGGGGCCGGAAACATTTAACTATGGCTACACCTTC	CASSVERGPETFNYGYTF